The text below deals with one T cell receptor (beta chain). This entry is derived from a study of cytomegalovirus exposure and HLA in healthy donors. 60 Vbeta and 13 Jbeta primers were used in PCR. Generated by immunoSEQ multiplex PCR, the TCRdb table keeps only in-frame clones and is missing some. The sample has around 160,000 clones; roughly 80% are singletons. V was shortened by 5 bases and J by 2 bases, with 9 bases between the two germline ends. Germline V gene sequence: CDR1 SGHAT, CDR2 FQNNGV. This CDR3 contains 13 residues. V and J are TRBV11-2 and TRBJ1-2; D not resolved. This receptor was taken from a woman aged 40-49 years in good health and CMV-seropositive. Source material: PBMCs. CDR3 in amino acids: CASSRPANYGYTF. Written as DNA, the CDR3 is TGTGCCAGCAGCCGGCCAGCGAACTATGGCTACACCTTC.